This T cell receptor (beta chain) was retrieved from a study of T cells expressing NK-cell markers. A word on this clonotype: The antigen remains unidentified.

TCRdb reprocessed the 5' RACE reads and keeps a single row for each CDR3 protein, giving no DNA. The repertoire table contains 250,000 or so distinct CDR3 sequences. The CDR3 loop spans 14 amino acids. Whole-study findings and limits: The dominant NKG2C+ clonotypes represented about 1.0-7.0% of CD8+ T cells in six or seven donors.

The J gene is TRBJ2-5, the V gene TRBV12-3 or TRBV12-4; the TCRdb D gene call, TRBD1, has no DNA to confirm it. The sequenced material came from blood T cells: a sorted CD56 or NKG2C T cell subset, CD4+ or CD8+ T cells, or bulk PBMC T cells (not recorded which). The TCR comes from a woman between 18 and 69 years old in good health. CDR3 residues: CASSLIQGQETQYF.